The 6 T cell receptor beta chains given below trace back to one sample, sequenced in a study of blood T cell repertoires in COVID-19. The protocol was immunoSEQ multiplex PCR, while the TCRdb copy is restricted to in-frame clones and leaves out a portion. The sample consists of over 150,000 clones, about 85% of them appearing once. The sample taken for sequencing was peripheral blood. The receptors were gathered from a woman aged 60 to 75 with COVID-19, enrolled during active disease.

The chain recombines TRBV3-1 (or the pseudogene TRBV3-2) with TRBJ1-2; D ambiguous. Trimming took off 0 bases at V and 4 bases at J, with 9 bases between the two ends. Germline lookup yields CDR1 LGHDT and CDR2 YNNKEL (reference sequence). The CDR3 extends over 14 amino acids. CDR3 DNA: TGTGCCAGCAGCCAAGACCGATACGGCTATGGCTACACCTTC. Protein: CASSQDRYGYGYTF.

The gene calls are TRBV6-5 and TRBJ2-3; a weak D match, TRBD2 (6 bases). V was shortened by 4 bases and J by 4 bases, with 6 bases between the two germline ends. The CDR3 has 12 residues. Germline CDR1 reads MNHEY; CDR2 reads SVGAGI. CDR3 loop: CASSWGADTQYF. For the CDR3, the DNA is TGTGCCAGCAGTTGGGGGGCAGATACGCAGTATTTT.

V and J are TRBV5-1 and TRBJ1-1; D possibly corresponds to TRBD1 (5 bases). Germline V lookup: CDR1 SGHRS, CDR2 YFSETQ. This CDR3 is 14 amino acids long. The V gene lost 1 base and the J gene lost 2 bases, with 9 bases spanning the gap. CDR3 protein: CASSLIDSNTEAFF. The CDR3 region has the DNA TGCGCCAGCAGCTTGATCGACAGTAACACTGAAGCTTTCTTT.

The chain joins TRBV9 to TRBJ2-2, with 8 positions matching TRBD1. There are 14 residues in the CDR3. V was clipped by 2 bases and J by 6 bases; unmatched bases: 3. The germline gives CDR1 SGDLS, CDR2 YYNGEE. CDR3 bases: TGTGCCAGCAGCGTTGCACAGGGGGCCGGGGAGCTGTTTTTT. Amino acid sequence: CASSVAQGAGELFF.

This rearrangement joins TRBV7-8 to TRBJ2-5; 14 nucleotides align to TRBD2. V lost 2 bases and J lost 2; bases outside the gene matches: 4. Germline CDR1 is SGHVS and CDR2 is FQNEAQ. The CDR3 sequence is 17 residues long. CDR3 coding DNA: TGTGCCAGCAGCTTAAGACTAGCGGGAGGGGGGCAAGAGACCCAGTACTTC. It specifies CASSLRLAGGGQETQYF.

This clone was observed a handful of times. The chain is built from TRBV6-1 and TRBJ1-2, with 8 nucleotides matching TRBD1. The CDR3 totals 13 residues. V was pared by 0 bases and J by 10 bases, with 4 bases of the junction left unmatched. Germline V gene sequence: CDR1 MNHNS, CDR2 SASEGT. In nucleotides, the CDR3 is TGTGCCAGCAGTGAAGCAGACAGGGGAATCTACACCTTC. Its translation: CASSEADRGIYTF.